Detailed here is one T cell receptor beta chain. Its cognate antigen is unknown. TCRdb called the reads again in MiXCR, with one record for every CDR3 protein. The repertoire consists of roughly 730,000 distinct CDR3 sequences, with around 30% occurring once and the leading ten covering approximately 18%. The sample originates from a study of T cell repertoires in cytomegalovirus infection. Study context: The authors used CMV epitopes that were HLA-C-restricted (recently identified) and HLA-B-restricted (well studied). Both CMV infection and a matching HLA type were indicated by public TCR beta signatures.

Study-level findings and limits: The response measured ex vivo was dominated by TCR beta clonotypes (HLA-C-restricted and CMV-specific).

Germline lookup yields CDR1 MNHEY and CDR2 SMNVEV (reference sequence). The CDR3 has 16 amino acids. With V trimmed by 6 bases and J by 10 bases, 15 bases remained unmatched. This TCR was sampled from a human donor in good health (CMV status not recorded). Some clones in this sample may be carry-over from other donors' samples. The rearrangement links TRBV27 to TRBJ2-1, with 10 positions matching TRBD2. Material: cultured PBMCs, obtained from culture after CMV antigen stimulation. The CDR3 coding sequence is TGTGCCAGCAGCCGCCAAGGGACTAGCGTCTTCGGGGAGCAGTTCTTC. It specifies CASSRQGTSVFGEQFF.